The clone carrying this TCR beta chain was observed at least ten times. Amplification targeted TCR beta CDR3 regions from RNA transcripts. A first-round RT-PCR of the TCR CDR3 used the HTBI primer set. TCRdb passed the multiplex PCR reads through MiXCR, listing each CDR3 protein once. The table includes approximately 330,000 distinct CDR3 sequences, approximately 13% detected once. The V gene lost 10 bases and the J gene lost 1 base, with 23 bases spanning the gap. The CDR3 has 17 amino acids. Germline CDR1 and CDR2: ENHRY and SYGVKD. This record comes from a study of T cells in Graves' hyperthyroidism and ophthalmopathy.

The sequence derives from a woman aged 40 to 49 with Graves' ophthalmopathy. Sequenced material: blood. The chain couples TRBV10-3 to TRBJ2-1, with D possibly matching TRBD2 (6 bases). CDR3 nucleotide sequence: TGTGCCACCGTAGGGAGTCGGGGAGGAGATTCCTACAATGAGCAGTTCTTC. Protein product: CATVGSRGGDSYNEQFF.